These 18 T cell receptor beta chains share one sample of origin, sequenced in a study of T cells in Graves' hyperthyroidism and ophthalmopathy. Regions amplified from RNA transcripts were the TCR beta CDR3 regions. TCR CDR3 regions were first amplified by RT-PCR with HTBI primers. TCRdb redid the calling of the multiplex PCR reads with MiXCR, one entry per CDR3 protein. Found here are 350,000 or so distinct CDR3 sequences, 17% of them singletons; the top ten hold 34%. The sequenced material came from blood. These receptors all come from a woman in her twenties or thirties with Graves' hyperthyroidism that later progressed to Graves' ophthalmopathy.

This clonotype was counted ten times or more. The CDR3 loop is CASSAYGQSNQPQHF. The CDR3 DNA follows: TGTGCCAGCAGTGCTTACGGACAGAGCAATCAGCCCCAGCATTTT. J is TRBJ1-5 and V is TRBV7-8; the D gene is possibly TRBD1 (6 bases). The V end lost 6 bases, the J end lost 1 base, and 13 bases lay between the germline ends. Looked up from germline, CDR1 is SGHVS and CDR2 is FQNEAQ. The CDR3 consists of 15 residues.

This clonotype was found many times. Here the CDR3 reads CASSLDSQNSPLHF. In nucleotides, the CDR3 is TGTGCCAGCAGCTTAGACAGCCAAAATTCACCCCTCCACTTT. The chain joins TRBV7-6 to TRBJ1-6; D remains ambiguous. The V end was cut by 1 base, the J end by 7 bases, with 8 bases between. The CDR3 sequence is 14 residues long. Germline V CDR1 and CDR2: SGHVS, FNYEAQ.

This clonotype has only a few counts. CDR3 in DNA: TGTGCCAGCAGCTCTTTAGCGGGAGGGAATGATGAGCAGTTCTTC. Translated: CASSSLAGGNDEQFF. The J gene is TRBJ2-1, the V gene TRBV7-6; 11 bases are shared with TRBD2. V gave up 4 bases and J gave up 8 bases; unmatched junction bases: 7. The CDR3 is 15 amino acids. Germline V gene lookup returns CDR1 SGHVS and CDR2 FNYEAQ.

This clonotype was observed at least ten times. The chain uses TRBV2 and TRBJ2-5; 11 nucleotides line up with TRBD1. V lost 5 bases and J lost 5; bases outside the gene matches: 7. Germline lookup yields CDR1 SNHLY and CDR2 FYNNEI. CDR3 length: 15 residues. CDR3 sequence (DNA): TGTGCCAGCAGTTGGACAGGGGGCTATAGGGAGACCCAGTACTTC. Amino acid sequence: CASSWTGGYRETQYF. Full variable domain (missing parts from reference TRBV2 and TRBJ2-5): EPEVTQTPSHQVTQMGQEVILRCVPISNHLYFYWYRQILGQKVEFLVSFYNNEISEKSEIFDDQFSVERPDGSNFTLKIRSTKLEDSAMYFCASSWTGGYRETQYFGPGTRLLVL.

There are a few counts of this clonotype. The J gene is TRBJ2-5, the V gene TRBV4-1, with D possibly TRBD1 on 5 matching bases. CDR1 and CDR2 from the germline V gene are MGHRA and YSYEKL. V was pared by 1 base and J by 5 bases, with 23 bases between. There are 18 residues in the CDR3. The CDR3, as DNA: TGCGCCAGCAGCCAAGGGCCCTTGGGCGCAGGGCCCCAGGAGACCCAGTACTTC. Its protein product is CASSQGPLGAGPQETQYF.

This clonotype came up many times. J is TRBJ2-3 and V is TRBV12-5; D perhaps matches TRBD2 (5 bases). V lost 0 bases to trimming and J lost 4 bases, with 11 bases between them. Germline CDR1 is LGHNT and CDR2 is FRNRAP. The CDR3 extends over 15 amino acids. The CDR3 spells CASGLVIGNPDTQYF. The CDR3 region has the DNA TGTGCTAGTGGTTTGGTAATCGGGAACCCAGATACGCAGTATTTT.

This clonotype was seen many times. V gene TRBV12-3 or TRBV12-4 combines with J gene TRBJ1-1, with D uncertain. The length of the CDR3 is 11 residues. Trimming left V 7 bases short and J 6 bases short, with 9 bases between. The CDR3 DNA follows: TGTGCCAGCACCTCCCGCTCTGAAGCTTTCTTT. The encoded protein is CASTSRSEAFF.

This clonotype was counted ten times or more. V usage is TRBV20-1 and J usage is TRBJ1-1, with D perhaps matching TRBD1 (5 bases). CDR1 is DFQATT and CDR2 is SNEGSKA in the germline V gene (reference sequence). The germline V and J ends were trimmed by 3 bases and 3 bases, with 14 bases remaining between them. The CDR3 runs 14 residues. CDR3 protein: CSASGGAGHTEAFF. For the CDR3, the DNA is TGCAGTGCTAGTGGTGGGGCAGGGCACACTGAAGCTTTCTTT.

J is TRBJ2-6 and V is TRBV10-3, with 12 bases identical to TRBD1. CDR1 is ENHRY and CDR2 is SYGVKD in the germline V gene. The V segment lost 6 bases and the J segment 2 bases; nucleotides outside the gene matches: 8. CDR3 length equals 18 residues. The CDR3 sequence is CAISPGTGGAAGANVLTF. The DNA for the CDR3 is TGTGCCATCAGCCCCGGGACAGGGGGCGCGGCTGGGGCCAACGTCCTGACTTTC.

V is TRBV20-1 and J is TRBJ2-1, with TRBD1 matching over 8 bases. The CDR3 runs 15 residues. Germline CDR1 and CDR2: DFQATT and SNEGSKA (reference sequence). The ends lost 6 bases at V and 6 bases at J; junction bases unmatched: 13. The CDR3 loop is CSARRGQGVGNEQFF. The CDR3 nucleotides read TGCAGTGCCAGACGTGGACAGGGAGTCGGCAATGAGCAGTTCTTC.

Many counts were recorded for this clonotype. This chain connects TRBV4-1 to TRBJ1-2, with D possibly TRBD1 on 6 matching bases. Germline CDR1 reads MGHRA; CDR2 reads YSYEKL. The CDR3 is made up of 15 amino acids. The ends were cut back, 4 bases at V and 7 bases at J, with 19 bases in the middle. This chain's CDR3 is CASSPYRGGAGGYTF. CDR3 DNA sequence: TGCGCCAGCAGCCCCTACAGAGGGGGGGCTGGTGGCTACACCTTC.

This clonotype was seen at least ten times. It may be a read error: a sequence one base away is much more abundant. The V gene is TRBV2, the J gene TRBJ2-3; 10 bases agree with TRBD2. This CDR3 comprises 15 residues. Germline CDR1 is SNHLY and CDR2 is FYNNEI. V shed 6 bases, J shed 0 bases, and the junction held 3 bases outside the gene matches. The CDR3 DNA reads TGTGCCAGCAGGCCGACTAGCGGGAGCACAGATACGCAGTATTTT. Its protein is CASRPTSGSTDTQYF.

The chain joins TRBV13 to TRBJ2-7, with 8 bases lining up with TRBD1. The CDR3 runs to 15 residues. The germline gives CDR1 PRHDT, CDR2 FYEKMQ (reference sequence). The junction had 9 bases not matched to a gene; V was cut back by 5 bases and J by 3 bases. CDR3 region: CASSGTGGTNYEQYF. The CDR3 DNA follows: TGTGCCAGCAGCGGGACAGGAGGAACGAACTACGAGCAGTACTTC.

The CDR3 reads CASSLRTEKNIQYF. The CDR3 DNA is TGTGCCAGCAGCCTAAGGACAGAAAAAAACATTCAGTACTTC. This chain links TRBV13 with TRBJ2-4; D perhaps matches TRBD1 (6 bases). Trimming shortened V by 5 bases and J by 4 bases, and 12 bases separated the two germline ends. The CDR3 has 14 residues. Germline values: CDR1 PRHDT, CDR2 FYEKMQ (reference sequence).

V and J are TRBV4-1 and TRBJ1-2; 8 bases map to TRBD1. This CDR3 spans 14 amino acids. CDR1 is MGHRA, CDR2 YSYEKL, per germline. V lost 6 bases, J lost 7 bases, and 10 bases stayed unmatched. DNA of the CDR3: TGCGCCAGCAGGATGACAGGGGATGTTGGTGGCTACACCTTC. Encoded protein: CASRMTGDVGGYTF.

This clonotype was detected many times. V gene TRBV9 combines with J gene TRBJ2-7; D remains ambiguous. Germline V gives CDR1 SGDLS, CDR2 YYNGEE. V was clipped by 0 bases and J by 3 bases, with 10 bases between them. This CDR3 is 14 amino acids long. The CDR3 DNA reads as TGTGCCAGCAGCGTAGGTGGGCTTGACTACGAGCAGTACTTC. Its translation is CASSVGGLDYEQYF.

This clonotype was observed at least ten times. The chain carries TRBV24-1 and TRBJ2-1, with TRBD2 identical over 8 bases. This CDR3 region has 15 residues. The germline CDR1 and CDR2 sequences are KGHDR and SFDVKD. V trimming: 5 bases; J trimming: 6 bases; junction bases outside the gene matches: 8. DNA for the CDR3: TGTGCCACCAGTGTCGGAGCGGGAGCTTTCAATGAGCAGTTCTTC. It codes for CATSVGAGAFNEQFF.

This clonotype was counted many times. The chain combines TRBV20-1 with TRBJ1-2, with D perhaps TRBD1 (6 bases). Trimming cost V 3 bases and J 4 bases, with 18 bases left between them. CDR1 and CDR2 from the germline V gene are DFQATT and SNEGSKA (reference sequence). CDR3 length: 15 amino acids. The CDR3 region has the DNA TGCAGTGCTAGTGAGGGGGGAATGGAAGTCTATGGCTACACCTTC. Its protein product is CSASEGGMEVYGYTF.